One and the same sample provided the 20 T cell receptor beta chains below, sequenced in a study of cytomegalovirus exposure and HLA in healthy donors. Assay: immunoSEQ multiplex PCR; the TCRdb copy retains only in-frame clones and omits some. The sample shows 150,000 to 200,000 clones, 80% to 85% of them seen only once. Sample: PBMCs. The receptors were sampled from a man aged 30-40 years in good health and CMV-seropositive.

The chain uses TRBV19 and TRBJ2-5; no clear D gene. Trimming stripped 5 bases from V and 5 bases from J, with 9 bases between. The germline V gene has CDR1 LNHDA and CDR2 SQIVND (reference sequence). The CDR3 has 12 residues. The CDR3 sequence: CASSASRETQYF. The CDR3 DNA reads TGTGCCAGTAGTGCTTCCCGGGAGACCCAGTACTTC.

The V call is TRBV28, the J call TRBJ1-5; tentatively, D is TRBD1 (5 bases). V lost 6 bases and J lost 1, with 10 bases in between. The germline gives CDR1 MDHEN, CDR2 SYDVKM. CDR3 length equals 14 residues. CDR3: CASRKTVSNQPQHF. The CDR3 region has the DNA TGTGCCAGCAGGAAGACAGTCAGCAATCAGCCCCAGCATTTT.

The rearrangement links TRBV25-1 to TRBJ2-2, with 11 bases matching TRBD2. There are 16 residues in the CDR3. CDR1 and CDR2 (germline): MGHDK, SYGVNS. V gave up 11 bases and J gave up 7 bases; unmatched junction bases: 15. CDR3 in amino acids: CAGKTSGSSGGGELFF. DNA of the CDR3: TGTGCCGGCAAAACTAGCGGGAGTTCGGGAGGCGGGGAGCTGTTTTTT.

The V call is TRBV5-1, the J call TRBJ2-7; 15 nucleotides match TRBD2. Germline loops: CDR1 SGHRS, CDR2 YFSETQ. Trimming at V came to 4 bases and at J to 4 bases, leaving 3 bases not matched to a gene. This CDR3 is built from 15 residues. CDR3 DNA sequence: TGCGCCAGCAGCGGGACTAGCGGGAGGCTATACGAGCAGTACTTC. Protein sequence: CASSGTSGRLYEQYF.

The rearrangement links TRBV27 to TRBJ2-3; 8 nucleotides match TRBD2. Germline CDR1 is MNHEY and CDR2 is SMNVEV (reference sequence). The V gene end was trimmed by 8 bases and the J gene end by 2 bases; junction bases not matched to a gene: 12. The CDR3 extends over 16 amino acids. The DNA of the CDR3 is TGTGCCAGCTCCCGCGGGGGGAGTACAAACACAGATACGCAGTATTTT. It translates to CASSRGGSTNTDTQYF.

V is TRBV20-1 and J is TRBJ2-7; D unclear. Trimming pared 3 bases from V and 4 bases from J, leaving 7 bases between. The germline CDR1 and CDR2 sequences are DFQATT and SNEGSKA (reference sequence). The CDR3 has 11 residues. CDR3 loop: CSASPRYEQYF. In DNA, the CDR3 is TGCAGTGCTAGTCCCCGGTACGAGCAGTACTTC.

The rearrangement links TRBV7-3 to TRBJ2-1, with 12 positions matching TRBD2. The V gene end was trimmed by 5 bases and the J gene end by 7 bases; junction bases not matched to a gene: 9. CDR1 SGHTA and CDR2 FQGTGA come from the germline V gene. The CDR3 has 16 amino acids. The CDR3 DNA reads as TGTGCCAGCAGCCCGCACTATGGGACTAGCGGGAATGAGCAGTTCTTC. This encodes CASSPHYGTSGNEQFF.

V and J are TRBV6-5 and TRBJ2-7; D is undetermined. Germline V lookup: CDR1 MNHEY, CDR2 SVGAGI. This CDR3 has 14 residues. The V gene lost 4 bases and the J gene lost 0 bases, with 10 bases spanning the gap. In DNA form, the CDR3 reads TGTGCCAGCAGTTTGGAGTCTCGCTCCTACGAGCAGTACTTC. This translates into CASSLESRSYEQYF.

V is TRBV9 and J is TRBJ2-1, with 11 bases that match TRBD2. The CDR3 is 17 amino acids. In germline, CDR1 is SGDLS, CDR2 YYNGEE. J gave up 8 bases and V 0 bases, and 10 bases lay outside the gene matches. CDR3 residues: CASSVGFLAGGGDEQFF. The CDR3 region has the DNA TGTGCCAGCAGCGTAGGTTTTTTAGCGGGAGGGGGCGATGAGCAGTTCTTC. The full variable domain, in which reference TRBV9 and TRBJ2-1 provide the parts outside the CDR3, is DSGVTQTPKHLITATGQRVTLRCSPRSGDLSVYWYQQSLDQGLQFLIQYYNGEERAKGNILERFSAQQFPDLHSELNLSSLELGDSALYFCASSVGFLAGGGDEQFFGPGTRLTVL.

The rearrangement links TRBV30 to TRBJ2-2; TRBD1 matches at 7 bases. The germline V gene has CDR1 GTSNPN and CDR2 SVGIG (reference sequence). Trimming removed 4 bases from V and 3 bases from J; junction bases left unmatched: 8. The CDR3 extends over 15 amino acids. The CDR3 DNA sequence: TGTGCCTGGAAGTGGGGAGACAGGGACACCGGGGAGCTGTTTTTT. Translated, it gives CAWKWGDRDTGELFF.

The genes are TRBV6-5 and TRBJ2-3; perhaps TRBD2 as D (6 bases). V dropped 4 bases and J dropped 5 bases, with 16 bases sitting between them. CDR3 length: 15 amino acids. Germline loops: CDR1 MNHEY, CDR2 SVGAGI. Here the CDR3 reads CASSSGTAVRDTQYF. The CDR3 nucleotides read TGTGCCAGCAGTTCTGGGACTGCTGTTCGAGATACGCAGTATTTT.

The chain employs TRBV5-1 and TRBJ2-6; D may be TRBD2 (5 bases). Germline V lookup: CDR1 SGHRS, CDR2 YFSETQ. CDR3 size: 15 residues. V was pared by 0 bases and J by 3 bases, with 7 bases between. CDR3 in amino acids: CASSLGAGGANVLTF. In DNA form, the CDR3 reads TGCGCCAGCAGCTTGGGGGCGGGTGGGGCCAACGTCCTGACTTTC.

This clone was counted once. The chain employs TRBV7-2 and TRBJ2-2; tentative D call: TRBD2 (7 bases). The CDR3 spans 14 residues. V was cut by 5 bases and J by 4 bases, with 11 bases left in between. The germline V gene has CDR1 SGHTA and CDR2 FQGNSA. Here the CDR3 DNA reads TGTGCCAGCAGCGTCCGGGGGGCCACCGGGGAGCTGTTTTTT. As protein: CASSVRGATGELFF.

This chain connects TRBV5-5 to TRBJ2-7; TRBD1 matches 7 bases. V lost 4 bases and J lost 5; bases outside the gene matches: 9. Germline V CDR1 and CDR2: SGHKS, YYEKEE (reference sequence). The CDR3 length is 14 residues. CDR3 amino acids: CASSPPGGLNEQYF. DNA for the CDR3: TGTGCCAGCAGCCCTCCAGGGGGTCTGAACGAGCAGTACTTC. Using reference TRBV5-5 and TRBJ2-7 for the parts outside the CDR3, the full variable domain is DAGVTQSPTHLIKTRGQQVTLRCSPISGHKSVSWYQQVLGQGPQFIFQYYEKEERGRGNFPDRFSARQFPNYSSELNVNALLLGDSALYLCASSPPGGLNEQYFGPGTRLTVT.

The CDR3 DNA follows: TGTGCCAGCAGCCCGATACGGGGTAGAAAAGCTTTCTTT. Its protein product is CASSPIRGRKAFF. The J gene is TRBJ1-1, the V gene TRBV7-2, with unresolved D. V lost 5 bases to trimming and J lost 9 bases, with 16 bases between them. The CDR3 is made up of 13 amino acids. Germline lookup yields CDR1 SGHTA and CDR2 FQGNSA.

The chain has TRBV5-1 and TRBJ1-1, with 7 bases aligning to TRBD1. This CDR3 is 15 amino acids long. After removal of 0 bases from V and 0 bases from J, the junction contained 2 bases not matched to a gene. Germline values: CDR1 SGHRS, CDR2 YFSETQ. CDR3 loop: CASSLVGQMNTEAFF. CDR3 in DNA: TGCGCCAGCAGCTTGGTGGGACAGATGAACACTGAAGCTTTCTTT.

This clone was seen a handful of times. The chain uses TRBV5-4 and TRBJ2-7; 10 bases are shared with TRBD2. Trimming removed 3 bases from V and 5 bases from J; junction bases left unmatched: 5. The CDR3 has 14 residues. The germline V gene encodes CDR1 SGHNT and CDR2 YYREEE (reference sequence). The CDR3 sequence is CASSWDLAGDEQYF. The CDR3 nucleotides are TGTGCCAGCAGCTGGGATCTAGCGGGAGACGAGCAGTACTTC.

Here the CDR3 reads CASSLAPSGRYEQYF. The CDR3, as DNA: TGTGCCAGCAGCTTGGCACCTAGCGGGAGATACGAGCAGTACTTC. The chain recombines TRBV5-4 with TRBJ2-7, with 10 positions matching TRBD2. The CDR3 has 15 residues. V gave up 0 bases and J gave up 4 bases; unmatched junction bases: 4. The germline gives CDR1 SGHNT, CDR2 YYREEE (reference sequence).

The rearrangement joins TRBV9 to TRBJ1-6; possible D gene TRBD1, 5 bases. CDR1 and CDR2 (germline): SGDLS, YYNGEE. Between the trimmed V and J ends, which lost 0 bases and 10 bases, there was a span of 14 bases. The CDR3 is 15 residues long. CDR3 region: CASSVGTSTTSPLHF. CDR3 coding DNA: TGTGCCAGCAGCGTAGGGACAAGCACCACATCACCCCTCCACTTT.

The chain combines TRBV28 with TRBJ2-3; tentatively, D is TRBD2 (5 bases). CDR1 is MDHEN, CDR2 SYDVKM, per germline. The CDR3 contains 14 residues. V lost 2 bases, J lost 2 bases, and 8 bases lay in between. CDR3 region: CASSLEGVTDTQYF. The CDR3 DNA sequence: TGTGCCAGCAGTTTAGAGGGCGTCACAGATACGCAGTATTTT.